A selection of T cell receptor beta chains follows, all from one sample in a study of T cells in Graves' hyperthyroidism and ophthalmopathy. TCRdb reanalysed the multiplex PCR reads using MiXCR and keeps one entry per CDR3 protein. Of approximately 600,000 distinct CDR3 sequences listed, more than 20% are singletons. The sequenced material came from blood. The receptors come from a man aged 30 to 45 with Graves' ophthalmopathy. The CDR3 runs from the conserved cysteine through the conserved F or W. The D gene is left open where the match is weak. Size is omitted from some rows. Given values are once, few, many or a class for expanded clones.

TRBV28	TRBJ2-3	.	.	CASSRRGRANTQYF	TGTGCCAGCAGCCGAAGAGGGCGGGCCAATACGCAGTATTTT
TRBV5-5	TRBJ2-7	.	.	CASSRDFYSYEQYF	TGTGCCAGCAGTCGGGACTTTTACTCCTACGAGCAGTACTTC
TRBV4-1	TRBJ2-3	TRBD2	.	CASSQGGSSVGTDTQYF	TGCGCCAGCAGCCAGGGCGGGAGCTCGGTCGGCACAGATACGCAGTATTTT
TRBV6-5	TRBJ2-1	.	few	CASSYSNSVLNEQFF	TGTGCCAGCAGTTACTCGAACAGCGTTCTAAATGAGCAGTTCTTC
TRBV19	TRBJ2-5	TRBD2	once	CASSPGRGVYQETQYF	TGTGCCAGTAGTCCCGGGCGGGGGGTGTACCAAGAGACCCAGTACTTC
TRBV6-1	TRBJ1-2	TRBD1	.	CASRKDRGWYGYTF	TGTGCCAGCAGAAAGGACAGGGGGTGGTATGGCTACACCTTC
TRBV28	TRBJ1-1	TRBD1	few	CASSLPGQDEAFF	TGTGCCAGCAGTTTACCGGGACAGGATGAAGCTTTCTTT
TRBV5-4	TRBJ1-2	TRBD1	.	CASSTDRVANYGYTF	TGTGCCAGCAGTACGGACAGGGTCGCAAACTATGGCTACACCTTC
TRBV2	TRBJ2-3	.	many	CASSDRNIGTQYF	TGTGCCAGCAGTGACAGGAACATCGGTACGCAGTATTTT
TRBV6-2/TRBV6-3	TRBJ2-2	.	few	CASGASGRFANTGELFF	TGTGCCAGCGGGGCCTCGGGTCGTTTCGCGAACACCGGGGAGCTGTTTTTT
TRBV28	TRBJ2-7	TRBD1	many	CASSPPSGGYEQYF	TGTGCCAGCAGTCCACCATCAGGGGGCTACGAGCAGTACTTC
TRBV6-2/TRBV6-3	TRBJ2-5	TRBD2	.	CASSLRRPSGRRETQYF	TGTGCCAGCAGTCTGCGTCGGCCTAGCGGGAGAAGGGAGACCCAGTACTTC
TRBV4-1	TRBJ1-1	.	few	CASSQVLGQDTEAFF	TGCGCCAGCAGCCAAGTTCTGGGTCAGGACACTGAAGCTTTCTTT
TRBV12-3/TRBV12-4	TRBJ2-1	.	many	CASSLASSPEQFF	TGTGCCAGCAGTTTAGCATCCAGCCCTGAGCAGTTCTTC
TRBV6-5	TRBJ1-1	.	many	CASSYSFKGDTEAFF	TGTGCCAGCAGTTACTCTTTTAAGGGGGACACTGAAGCTTTCTTT
TRBV7-8	TRBJ2-1	.	once	CASSLRRRRGSYNEQFF	TGTGCCAGCAGCCTTCGAAGGCGGCGGGGCTCCTACAATGAGCAGTTCTTC
TRBV11-2	TRBJ1-4	TRBD1	few	CASSSRTGGLELFF	TGTGCCAGCAGCTCGCGGACAGGAGGCCTGGAACTGTTTTTT
TRBV15	TRBJ2-7	.	.	CATSRVGSGVSGYEQYF	TGTGCCACCAGCAGAGTTGGTTCAGGGGTTAGCGGCTACGAGCAGTACTTC
TRBV2	TRBJ2-5	TRBD1	many	CASSEGWDRAFGETQYF	TGTGCCAGCAGTGAAGGATGGGACAGGGCTTTTGGGGAGACCCAGTACTTC
TRBV2	TRBJ1-6	.	.	CASSDPPENSPLHF	TGTGCCAGCAGTGATCCGCCGGAAAATTCACCCCTCCACTTT
TRBV20-1	TRBJ1-4	TRBD1	.	CSARAPTGDEKLFF	TGCAGTGCTAGAGCCCCGACAGGGGATGAAAAACTGTTTTTT
TRBV19	TRBJ2-1	.	.	CASSIGRGVQNEQFF	TGTGCCAGTAGTATCGGCCGGGGCGTTCAGAATGAGCAGTTCTTC
TRBV19	TRBJ2-5	TRBD2	.	CASSIKRELPETQYF	TGTGCCAGTAGTATAAAGCGGGAGCTCCCAGAGACCCAGTACTTC
TRBV5-8	TRBJ2-1	.	few	CASSLVSGTHATNEQFF	TGTGCCAGCAGCTTGGTTTCGGGTACGCATGCCACGAATGAGCAGTTCTTC
TRBV11-2	TRBJ2-7	.	many	CASSLNRATEQYF	TGTGCCAGCAGCTTAAACAGGGCTACCGAGCAGTACTTC